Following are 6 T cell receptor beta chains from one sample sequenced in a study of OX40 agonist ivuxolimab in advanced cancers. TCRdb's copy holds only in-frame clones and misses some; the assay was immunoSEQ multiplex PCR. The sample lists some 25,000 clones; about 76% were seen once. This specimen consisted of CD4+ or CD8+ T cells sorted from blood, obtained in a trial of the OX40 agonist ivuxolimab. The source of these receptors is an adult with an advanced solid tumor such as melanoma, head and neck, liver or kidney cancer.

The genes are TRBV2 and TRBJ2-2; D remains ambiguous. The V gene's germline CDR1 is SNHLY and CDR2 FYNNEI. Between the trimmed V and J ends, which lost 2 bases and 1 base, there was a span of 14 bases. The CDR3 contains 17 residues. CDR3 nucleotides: TGTGCCAGCAGTGAATGGTCCCTAGTGGTGAACACCGGGGAGCTGTTTTTT. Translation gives CASSEWSLVVNTGELFF.

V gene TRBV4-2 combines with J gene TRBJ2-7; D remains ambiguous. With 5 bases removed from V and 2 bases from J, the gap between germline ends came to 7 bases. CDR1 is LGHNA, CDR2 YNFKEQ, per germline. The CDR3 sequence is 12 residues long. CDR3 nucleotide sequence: TGTGCCAGCAGCTCGTCGGCCTACGAGCAGTACTTC. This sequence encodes CASSSSAYEQYF.

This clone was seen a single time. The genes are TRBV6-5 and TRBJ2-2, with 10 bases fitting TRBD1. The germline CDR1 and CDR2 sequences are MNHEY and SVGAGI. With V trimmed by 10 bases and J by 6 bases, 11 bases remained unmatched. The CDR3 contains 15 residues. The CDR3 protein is CATWDLGQGAGELFF. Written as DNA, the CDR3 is TGTGCCACATGGGACCTTGGACAGGGGGCCGGGGAGCTGTTTTTT.

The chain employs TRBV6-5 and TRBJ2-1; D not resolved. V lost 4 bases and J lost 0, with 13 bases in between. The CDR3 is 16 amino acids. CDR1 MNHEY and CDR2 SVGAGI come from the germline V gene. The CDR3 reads CASSFWTRSSYNEQFF. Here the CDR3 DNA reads TGTGCCAGCAGTTTTTGGACCCGGAGCTCCTACAATGAGCAGTTCTTC.

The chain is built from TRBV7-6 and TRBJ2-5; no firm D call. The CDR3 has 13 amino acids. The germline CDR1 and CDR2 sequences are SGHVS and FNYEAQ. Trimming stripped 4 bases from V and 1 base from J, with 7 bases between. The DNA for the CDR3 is TGTGCCAGCAGCTCTCGGACCCAAGAGACCCAGTACTTC. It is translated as CASSSRTQETQYF.

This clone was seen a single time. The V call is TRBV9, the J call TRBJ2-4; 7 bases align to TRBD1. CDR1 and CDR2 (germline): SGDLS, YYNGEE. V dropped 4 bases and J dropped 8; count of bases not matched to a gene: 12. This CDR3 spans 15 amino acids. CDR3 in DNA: TGTGCCAGCAGCCCAAACGACAGGGTTGTGGACATTCAGTACTTC. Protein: CASSPNDRVVDIQYF.